The 30 T cell receptor beta chains listed next were all sequenced from one sample in a study of T-cell memory formation after mild COVID-19. TCRdb re-called the 5' RACE reads through MiXCR, storing one row per CDR3 protein. The data contain roughly 120,000 distinct CDR3 sequences, over 20% of them singletons. Sequenced input: PBMCs or a T cell subset sorted from them (not recorded which). The receptors stem from a man younger than 30 who had mild COVID-19 (a few samples of this study predate the infection). Cell type and time point are not known.

The chain uses TRBV5-6 and TRBJ1-4; no clear D gene. V was clipped by 0 bases and J by 7 bases, with 13 bases between them. The germline CDR1 and CDR2 sequences are SGHDT and YYEEEE. The CDR3 totals 15 residues. CDR3 sequence (DNA): TGTGCCAGCAGCTTGGCGGGGAGTTGGGCTGAAAAACTGTTTTTT. Translating it yields CASSLAGSWAEKLFF.

The rearrangement links TRBV14 to TRBJ2-2; the D gene is possibly TRBD1 (6 bases). The CDR3 runs 16 residues. Germline assignment: CDR1 SGHDN and CDR2 FVKESK. Trimming removed 2 bases from V and 6 bases from J, with 16 bases in between. CDR3 region: CASSQLVDRKAGELFF. CDR3 coding DNA: TGTGCCAGCAGCCAACTAGTCGACAGGAAAGCCGGGGAGCTGTTTTTT.

The chain links TRBV6-2 or TRBV6-3 to TRBJ2-1; tentative D call: TRBD1 (6 bases). The germline V gene encodes CDR1 MNHEY and CDR2 SVGEGT. V was trimmed by 8 bases and J by 7 bases, leaving 15 bases between them. This CDR3 comprises 13 residues. In DNA form, the CDR3 reads TGTGCCAGCGGGGGCCTTGCCCGGAATGAGCAGTTCTTC. It translates to CASGGLARNEQFF.

This clonotype was recorded a few times. The CDR3 here is CASNQKLGELFF. For the CDR3, the DNA is TGTGCCAGCAATCAAAAACTTGGGGAACTGTTTTTT. The chain recombines TRBV7-9 with TRBJ1-4; D gene ambiguous. Germline CDR1 is SEHNR and CDR2 is FQNEAQ (reference sequence). Trimming pared 7 bases from V and 12 bases from J, leaving 15 bases between. The CDR3 has 12 residues.

V gene TRBV12-3 or TRBV12-4 combines with J gene TRBJ2-5; TRBD1 might be the D (5 bases). The CDR3 has 13 residues. Trimming removed 6 bases from V and 5 bases from J, with 13 bases in between. In DNA form, the CDR3 reads TGTGCCAGCAGCTCAGGGTTCAGGGAGACCCAGTACTTC. Translating it yields CASSSGFRETQYF.

This clonotype was counted a few times. The rearrangement joins TRBV4-1 to TRBJ2-1; TRBD1 might be the D (5 bases). Germline V gene data show CDR1 as MGHRA and CDR2 as YSYEKL. CDR3 length: 12 amino acids. V lost 4 bases and J 6 bases, leaving 7 bases between the germline ends. CDR3 in amino acids: CASSPTVNEQFF. The CDR3 bases are TGCGCCAGCAGCCCGACAGTCAATGAGCAGTTCTTC.

In this sample, this clonotype turned up many times. This chain links TRBV4-1 with TRBJ2-5, with D maybe TRBD2 (6 bases). The germline V and J ends were trimmed by 3 bases and 5 bases, with 13 bases remaining between them. Germline V CDR1 and CDR2: MGHRA, YSYEKL. The CDR3 totals 14 residues. In nucleotides, the CDR3 is TGCGCCAGCAGCCAGGAGGGAGTCTGGGAGACCCAGTACTTC. The encoded protein is CASSQEGVWETQYF.

The chain uses TRBV7-8 and TRBJ2-5, with 11 bases matching TRBD1. Per the germline V gene, CDR1 is SGHVS and CDR2 is FQNEAQ. V lost 3 bases and J lost 3; bases outside the gene matches: 12. There are 18 residues in the CDR3. The CDR3 nucleotides are TGTGCCAGCAGCTTTCCAGGACAGGGGGCGTTAATGGAAGAGACCCAGTACTTC. This codes for CASSFPGQGALMEETQYF.

This clonotype was detected a few times. This rearrangement joins TRBV29-1 to TRBJ2-7; D unresolved. In germline, CDR1 is SQVTM, CDR2 ANQGSEA. This CDR3 comprises 11 residues. Trimming cost V 5 bases and J 3 bases, with 8 bases left between them. The CDR3 here is CSVCEGYEQYV. Written as DNA, the CDR3 is TGCAGCGTTTGTGAAGGCTACGAGCAGTACGTC.

This clonotype was counted a few times. The chain links TRBV7-9 to TRBJ2-1; maybe TRBD1 (6 bases). CDR1 and CDR2 from the germline V gene are SEHNR and FQNEAQ (reference sequence). The CDR3 runs 15 residues. Deletions cut 4 bases from V and 6 bases from J, with 16 bases between. CDR3 amino acids: CASSWVVRGGNEQFF. CDR3 DNA sequence: TGTGCCAGCAGCTGGGTGGTGCGAGGGGGCAATGAGCAGTTCTTC.

At least ten counts were recorded for this clonotype. The chain links TRBV7-9 to TRBJ2-7, with D perhaps TRBD1 (6 bases). This CDR3 has 15 amino acids. The germline V gene encodes CDR1 SEHNR and CDR2 FQNEAQ (reference sequence). Between the trimmed V and J ends, which lost 5 bases and 1 base, there was a span of 15 bases. The DNA for the CDR3 is TGTGCCAGCAGCGTCCGGGACAAGGGATCCTACGAGCAGTACTTC. Translated: CASSVRDKGSYEQYF.

The chain links TRBV29-1 to TRBJ1-1; tentative D call: TRBD1 (5 bases). V was cut by 0 bases and J by 4 bases, with 12 bases left in between. The CDR3 loop spans 14 amino acids. CDR1 is SQVTM, CDR2 ANQGSEA, per germline. The CDR3 DNA reads as TGCAGCGTTGAAGATCGCCAGGGCAGCACTGAAGCTTTCTTT. Translating it yields CSVEDRQGSTEAFF.

The sample holds a few counts of this clonotype. The chain links TRBV7-6 to TRBJ2-3; D tentatively fits TRBD1 or TRBD2 (5 bases each). Per germline, CDR1 SGHVS and CDR2 FNYEAQ. Trimming removed 5 bases from V and 4 bases from J, with 13 bases in between. The CDR3 is 14 residues long. In DNA, the CDR3 is TGTGCCAGCAGCCTGGGTGGGGGACCAGATACGCAGTATTTT. It yields the protein CASSLGGGPDTQYF.

This clonotype came up a few times. The chain couples TRBV4-3 to TRBJ2-5; D is ambiguous. Per the germline V gene, CDR1 is LGHNA and CDR2 is YSLEER. Trimming left V 1 base short and J 6 bases short, with 12 bases between. This CDR3 has 14 amino acids. CDR3: CASSQGAGFQTQYF. The CDR3 DNA reads as TGCGCCAGCAGCCAAGGGGCCGGGTTTCAGACCCAGTACTTC.

The chain links TRBV9 to TRBJ1-1; D ambiguous. V was trimmed by 2 bases and J by 0 bases, leaving 8 bases between them. The CDR3 is made up of 14 amino acids. Germline lookup yields CDR1 SGDLS and CDR2 YYNGEE. The CDR3 bases are TGTGCCAGCAGCGTTACAGACCTGAACACTGAAGCTTTCTTT. Its protein product is CASSVTDLNTEAFF.

This clonotype was found a few times. V is TRBV7-9 and J is TRBJ2-7; D is perhaps TRBD1 (5 bases). Trimming took off 5 bases at V and 6 bases at J, with 17 bases between the two ends. Germline CDR1 SEHNR, CDR2 FQNEAQ (reference sequence). This CDR3 has 14 residues. The CDR3 here is CASSPKGPSGEQYV. For the CDR3, the DNA is TGTGCCAGCAGCCCTAAGGGGCCCAGTGGCGAGCAGTACGTC.

This clonotype was recorded a few times. The rearrangement joins TRBV14 to TRBJ1-1; D possibly corresponds to TRBD1 (5 bases). CDR1 and CDR2 (germline): SGHDN, FVKESK. Trimming removed 3 bases from V and 0 bases from J, with 8 bases in between. The CDR3 length is 14 residues. The CDR3 DNA reads TGTGCCAGCAGCCACGCAGGGATGAACACTGAAGCTTTCTTT. Amino acids: CASSHAGMNTEAFF.

This clonotype was detected once. V usage is TRBV7-2 and J usage is TRBJ1-2; D perhaps matches TRBD1 (5 bases). CDR3 length equals 12 residues. V dropped 5 bases and J dropped 8 bases, with 12 bases sitting between them. Looked up from germline, CDR1 is SGHTA and CDR2 is FQGNSA. CDR3 bases: TGTGCCAGCAGCCCCGGGGGATACGGCTACACCTTC. Amino acids: CASSPGGYGYTF.

This clonotype was picked up a small number of times. The chain joins TRBV5-1 to TRBJ2-3, with 7 bases that match TRBD2. This CDR3 contains 15 residues. Trimming took 3 bases from V and 2 from J; bases not matched to a gene: 6. CDR1 and CDR2 from the germline V gene are SGHRS and YFSETQ. CDR3 DNA sequence: TGCGCCAGCAGCTCTACTAGCGCCAACACAGATACGCAGTATTTT. Its translation: CASSSTSANTDTQYF.

This clonotype has more than one count but fewer than ten. The V and J genes are TRBV5-1 and TRBJ2-1; D unclear. Trimming removed 1 base from V and 9 bases from J, with 8 bases in between. Per germline, CDR1 SGHRS and CDR2 YFSETQ. CDR3 size: 12 residues. DNA for the CDR3: TGCGCCAGCAGCTTGTCGGGTGGTGAGCAGTTCTTC. It yields the protein CASSLSGGEQFF. The full variable domain, its missing parts supplied by reference TRBV5-1 and TRBJ2-1, is KAGVTQTPRYLIKTRGQQVTLSCSPISGHRSVSWYQQTPGQGLQFLFEYFSETQRNKGNFPGRFSGRQFSNSRSEMNVSTLELGDSALYLCASSLSGGEQFFGPGTRLTVL.

In this sample, this clonotype turned up many times. V usage is TRBV3-2 and J usage is TRBJ2-7; the D segment call TRBD1 is taken from the table without a DNA check. TRBV3-2 is a known pseudogene. The CDR3 covers 14 residues. Here the CDR3 reads CASSQETGGYEQYV. The DNA of the CDR3 is TGTGCCAGCAGCCAAGAGACAGGGGGCTACGAGCAGTACGTC.

This clonotype showed up just a few times. This chain links TRBV7-9 with TRBJ2-7, with D possibly TRBD2 on 6 matching bases. Germline V gene sequence: CDR1 SEHNR, CDR2 FQNEAQ (reference sequence). V gave up 5 bases and J gave up 6 bases, with 11 bases separating them. The CDR3 length is 12 residues. The CDR3 protein is CASSLNGGEQYF. CDR3 DNA sequence: TGTGCCAGCAGCCTGAACGGGGGCGAGCAGTACTTC.

This clonotype was detected a few times. This chain connects TRBV2 to TRBJ2-1; D is unresolved. Trimming cost V 6 bases and J 10 bases, with 1 base left between them. The germline V gene has CDR1 SNHLY and CDR2 FYNNEI. CDR3 length equals 8 residues. As DNA, the CDR3 is TGTGCCAGCAGAGAGCAGTTCTTC. It is translated as CASREQFF.

This chain uses TRBV7-3 with TRBJ2-1; D possibly matches TRBD1 or TRBD2 (6 bases each). Germline assignment: CDR1 SGHTA and CDR2 FQGTGA. The CDR3 covers 13 residues. Trimming took 2 bases from V and 10 from J, leaving 12 bases between them. This CDR3 reads CASSLLIGGEQFF. The CDR3 coding sequence is TGTGCCAGCAGCTTATTGATCGGGGGCGAGCAGTTCTTC.

The table lists this clonotype with a few counts. The gene calls are TRBV11-2 and TRBJ2-3; D gene ambiguous. Trimming took 2 bases from V and 2 from J, leaving 5 bases between them. The CDR3 sequence is 13 residues long. The germline CDR1 and CDR2 sequences are SGHAT and FQNNGV. The DNA of the CDR3 is TGTGCCAGCAGCTTATGGGTCACAGATACGCAGTATTTT. Translation gives CASSLWVTDTQYF.

This clonotype was detected a few times. This chain links TRBV6-2 or TRBV6-3 with TRBJ2-5, with 7 bases identical to TRBD2. The ends lost 7 bases at V and 1 base at J; junction bases unmatched: 12. The germline CDR1 and CDR2 sequences are MNHEY and SVGEGT. This CDR3 region has 16 residues. CDR3 coding DNA: TGTGCCAGCACCCACCAGACGGGGGGTGGCCAAGAGACCCAGTACTTC. Protein sequence: CASTHQTGGGQETQYF.

This clonotype has a handful of counts. This CDR3 is CASSQEFEETQYF. The CDR3, as DNA: TGCGCCAGCAGCCAAGAATTTGAAGAGACCCAGTACTTC. The chain combines TRBV4-1 with TRBJ2-5; D is undetermined. The CDR3 extends over 13 amino acids. In germline, CDR1 is MGHRA, CDR2 YSYEKL. The V gene lost 0 bases and the J gene lost 3 bases, with 5 bases spanning the gap.

The sample holds a few counts of this clonotype. This chain uses TRBV5-1 with TRBJ2-7, with 10 positions matching TRBD1. Germline loops: CDR1 SGHRS, CDR2 YFSETQ. V lost 4 bases and J lost 1; bases outside the gene matches: 5. The CDR3 extends over 15 amino acids. The chain's CDR3 is CASSPDRGFSYEQYF. The CDR3 DNA reads as TGCGCCAGCAGCCCGGACAGGGGGTTTTCCTACGAGCAGTACTTC.

The chain combines TRBV6-1 with TRBJ1-1, with D possibly being TRBD1 (5 bases). The V end lost 6 bases, the J end lost 3 bases, and 17 bases lay between the germline ends. CDR3 size: 15 residues. Germline assignment: CDR1 MNHNS and CDR2 SASEGT. The chain's CDR3 is CASRYFRAGHTEAFF. CDR3 bases: TGTGCCAGCAGGTATTTCAGGGCAGGTCACACTGAAGCTTTCTTT.

The chain recombines TRBV27 with TRBJ2-2; D gene uncertain. V lost 8 bases and J 4 bases, leaving 11 bases between the germline ends. Germline values: CDR1 MNHEY, CDR2 SMNVEV (reference sequence). This CDR3 has 13 amino acids. The CDR3 loop reads CASGLLSTGELFF. The CDR3 DNA sequence: TGTGCCAGCGGGCTTCTCTCCACCGGGGAGCTGTTTTTT.